This is a list of T cell receptor beta chains from one sample in a study of blood T cell repertoires in COVID-19. The assay was immunoSEQ multiplex PCR, and TCRdb's table has in-frame clones only and misses some. The data hold 50,000 to 70,000 clones, with roughly 84% observed a single time. Sequences were obtained from peripheral blood. The receptors derive from a man over 45 with active COVID-19. CDR3s include the opening cysteine and the closing phenylalanine or tryptophan. D genes are given only for firm matches. Expanded clones get a size class; other rows say once, few or many, or leave the size out.

j_gene	d_gene	v_gene	abundance	CDR3nt	CDR3aa
TRBJ2-7	.	TRBV2	.	TGTGCCAGCAGCTCGGCCAGGTACCCCTACGAGCAGTACTTC	CASSSARYPYEQYF
TRBJ2-3	TRBD2	TRBV5-4	.	TGTGCCAGCTCCTCCCTAGCGGGAGGAAACACAGATACGCAGTATTTT	CASSSLAGGNTDTQYF
TRBJ2-1	TRBD2	TRBV11-3	.	TGTGCCAGCAGCGCAACCTTAGCGGGAGGTTACAATGAGCAGTTCTTC	CASSATLAGGYNEQFF
TRBJ2-6	.	TRBV5-8	.	TGTGCCAGCAGCCGCGGCGGGCCTGGGGCCAACGTCCTGACTTTC	CASSRGGPGANVLTF
TRBJ2-3	.	TRBV19	.	TGTGCCAGTAGTCTGGACTCCGTCCCCACAGATACGCAGTATTTT	CASSLDSVPTDTQYF
TRBJ2-5	.	TRBV7-9	.	TGTGCCAGCAGGAAGGACCCAGGAGGAGAGACCCAGTACTTC	CASRKDPGGETQYF
TRBJ1-2	TRBD1	TRBV19	.	TGTGCCAGTAGTTATAGAACAGGGGACTATGGCTACACCTTC	CASSYRTGDYGYTF
TRBJ2-5	.	TRBV2	.	TGTGCCAGCATATCGGGCCAGGGGGAGACCCAGTACTTC	CASISGQGETQYF
TRBJ2-3	.	TRBV19	.	TGTGCCAGTAGTATAGATCAGGGGCGAAGCACAGATACGCAGTATTTT	CASSIDQGRSTDTQYF
TRBJ2-2	.	TRBV7-8	once	TGTGCCAGCAGCTTCGCTGGGGGCGCCGGGGAGCTGTTTTTT	CASSFAGGAGELFF
TRBJ2-3	.	TRBV6-5	.	TGTGCCAGCAGTATCCTCACAGATACGCAGTATTTT	CASSILTDTQYF
TRBJ2-3	TRBD2	TRBV5-4	.	TGTGCCAGCAGCTTGGGACTAGCAATAAGCACAGATACGCAGTATTTT	CASSLGLAISTDTQYF
TRBJ1-1	.	TRBV4-2	.	TGTGCCAGCAGCCCTACGGGAATGAACACTGAAGCTTTCTTT	CASSPTGMNTEAFF
TRBJ1-2	.	TRBV5-1	.	TGCGCCAGCAGCTTGAGTACGGGGAACTATGGCTACACCTTC	CASSLSTGNYGYTF
TRBJ1-2	.	TRBV7-2	.	TGTGCCAGCAGCGCCCTACGGGGAGGGACTAGTGGCTACACCTTC	CASSALRGGTSGYTF
TRBJ2-3	TRBD2	TRBV9	once	TGTGCCAGCAGCGTAGTAGCGGGGGTACTCACAGATACGCAGTATTTT	CASSVVAGVLTDTQYF
TRBJ2-6	.	TRBV3-1/TRBV3-2	.	TGTGCCAGCAGCCAGCCGGGGTCTGGGGCCAACGTCCTGACTTTC	CASSQPGSGANVLTF
TRBJ2-3	TRBD1	TRBV10-2	once	TGCGCCAGCAGTTGGACAGGGAGAACAGATACGCAGTATTTT	CASSWTGRTDTQYF
TRBJ1-5	TRBD1	TRBV6-1	.	TGTGCCAGCAGTGAATTTTCGGGACAGGGGCTAAATCAGCCCCAGCATTTT	CASSEFSGQGLNQPQHF
TRBJ2-1	TRBD1	TRBV12-3/TRBV12-4	.	TGTGCCAGCAGTTTGGGACAGGAGCAGTTCTTC	CASSLGQEQFF
TRBJ2-3	TRBD1	TRBV24-1	.	TGTGCCATCGGGAACAGGGGGATCAGCACAGATACGCAGTATTTT	CAIGNRGISTDTQYF
TRBJ2-2	TRBD1	TRBV2	.	TGTGCCAGCAGTGAAGCAGTGTCAGGGGGCGCCGGGGAGCTGTTTTTT	CASSEAVSGGAGELFF
TRBJ2-1	TRBD2	TRBV2	.	TGTGCCAGCAGTGAAAAAGCGGGGGGGGTCGATGAGCAGTTCTTC	CASSEKAGGVDEQFF
TRBJ1-4	.	TRBV15	.	TGTGCCACCGGGGCGCCTAATGAAAAACTGTTTTTT	CATGAPNEKLFF